A single TCR beta chain is shown here with its context. Its antigen is undetermined. The protocol was immunoSEQ multiplex PCR, while the TCRdb copy is restricted to in-frame clones and leaves out a portion. The sample includes roughly 20,000 clones, 65% to 85% of them seen just once. Germline-derived CDR1 and CDR2 are ENHRY and SYGVKD. CDR3 length: 18 residues. V lost 7 bases to trimming and J lost 0 bases; unmatched junction nucleotides: 15. Peptide-pool stimulation followed by sequencing identified expanded antigen-specific CD4+ clonotypes in the ViraFEST assay. Culture proceeded for nine to eleven days, and CD4+ T cells were then isolated. Each vaccine recipient was nucleocapsid antibody negative and had no prior SARS-CoV-2 infection. This sample is part of a study of vaccination effects on CD4 cells after COVID-19. Findings and limits, study-wide: Few convalescent patients were included, and no early post-infection timepoints were sampled. Late post-vaccination samples showed marked contraction of infection- and vaccine-induced clones.

The specimen was CD4+ T cells from PBMCs cultured with HCoV-NL63 spike peptides, collected before COVID-19 vaccination. The chain links TRBV10-3 to TRBJ2-1; 7 nucleotides line up with TRBD2. This receptor was identified in a human donor who received a COVID-19 vaccine. Here the CDR3 DNA reads TGTGCCATCATGGCGATGGGGGGGGGAAGGAGCTCCTACAATGAGCAGTTCTTC. Amino acids: CAIMAMGGGRSSYNEQFF.